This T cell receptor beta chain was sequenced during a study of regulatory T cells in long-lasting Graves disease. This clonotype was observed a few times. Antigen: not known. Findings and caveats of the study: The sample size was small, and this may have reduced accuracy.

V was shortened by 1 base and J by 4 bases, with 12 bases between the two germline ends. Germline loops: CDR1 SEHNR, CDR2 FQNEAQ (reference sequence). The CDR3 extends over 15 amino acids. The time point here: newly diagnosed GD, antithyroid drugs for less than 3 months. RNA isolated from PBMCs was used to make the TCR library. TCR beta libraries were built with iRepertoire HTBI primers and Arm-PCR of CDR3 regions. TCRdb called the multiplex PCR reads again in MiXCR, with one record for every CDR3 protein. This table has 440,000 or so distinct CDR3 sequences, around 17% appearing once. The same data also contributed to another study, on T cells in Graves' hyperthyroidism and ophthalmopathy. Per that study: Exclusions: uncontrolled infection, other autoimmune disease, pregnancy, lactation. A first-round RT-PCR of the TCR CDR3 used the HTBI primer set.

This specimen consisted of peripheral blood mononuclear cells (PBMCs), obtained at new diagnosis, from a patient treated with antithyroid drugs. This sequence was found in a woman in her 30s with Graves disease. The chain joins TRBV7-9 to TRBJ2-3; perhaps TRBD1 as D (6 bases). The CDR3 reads CASSLEVGGSDTQYF. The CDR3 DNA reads TGTGCCAGCAGCTTAGAAGTAGGGGGTTCAGATACGCAGTATTTT. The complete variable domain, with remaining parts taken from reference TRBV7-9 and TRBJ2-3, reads DTGVSQNPRHKITKRGQNVTFRCDPISEHNRLYWYRQTLGQGPEFLTYFQNEAQLEKSRLLSDRFSAERPKGSFSTLEIQRTEQGDSAMYLCASSLEVGGSDTQYFGPGTRLTVL.